The next 4 T cell receptor beta chains were all read from a single sample in a study of naive and memory T cell subsets. Both TRBC1 and TRBC2 were covered by a beta constant-region primer of two equimolar oligonucleotides. TCRdb reprocessed the UMI-ligation and nested PCR reads with MiXCR, giving one entry per CDR3 protein. The profile covers around 160,000 distinct CDR3 sequences, with approximately 15% appearing a single time and around 0.14% taken by the ten largest. Sequenced material: naive CD4+ T cells from blood. These receptors originate from a human donor in good health.

This clonotype has more than one count but fewer than ten. The rearrangement joins TRBV10-3 to TRBJ2-7, with D possibly being TRBD2 (7 bases). Germline lookup yields CDR1 ENHRY and CDR2 SYGVKD. The CDR3 consists of 14 residues. V was shortened by 10 bases and J by 2 bases, with 18 bases between the two germline ends. CDR3 loop: CATRGAGVTYEQYF. DNA of the CDR3: TGTGCCACTCGGGGGGCCGGGGTAACCTACGAGCAGTACTTC.

This clonotype was counted between two and nine times. The gene calls are TRBV20-1 and TRBJ2-2, with D perhaps TRBD2 (6 bases). Germline CDR1 and CDR2: DFQATT and SNEGSKA (reference sequence). The V gene lost 1 base and the J gene lost 3 bases, with 18 bases spanning the gap. The CDR3 consists of 17 residues. CDR3: CSARAAAGSMDTGELFF. CDR3 nucleotide sequence: TGCAGTGCTAGAGCGGCAGCGGGCTCAATGGACACCGGGGAGCTGTTTTTT.

This chain joins TRBV5-1 and TRBJ2-3; TRBD2 matches 12 bases. The CDR3 runs 16 residues. The germline V gene has CDR1 SGHRS and CDR2 YFSETQ. The junction had 7 bases not matched to a gene; V was cut back by 3 bases and J by 5 bases. The CDR3 DNA is TGCGCCAGCAGCTCGGGACTAGCGGGTCTAGGAGATACGCAGTATTTT. It codes for CASSSGLAGLGDTQYF.

This clonotype was counted only a few times. The chain couples TRBV20-1 to TRBJ1-2; TRBD1 agrees at 11 bases. V was clipped by 7 bases and J by 3 bases; unmatched bases: 10. The CDR3 runs 15 residues. Germline assignment: CDR1 DFQATT and CDR2 SNEGSKA (reference sequence). The CDR3 region has the DNA TGCAGTGTTGCTGGACAGGGGGCGTCCTACTATGGCTACACCTTC. Translated: CSVAGQGASYYGYTF.